This record looks at one TCR beta chain sequence and its context. The TCRbeta library incorporated unique molecular identifiers. MiXCR, run by TCRdb on the PCR reads, gives a single entry per CDR3 protein. The data contain around 250,000 distinct CDR3 sequences, about 10% of them seen just once; the ten biggest clones take up roughly a tenth. These data are taken from a study of T-cell reconstitution after alpha-beta-depleted transplantation in children. This TCR derives from a human donor who donated a stem cell graft to a child with SCID. The specimen comprised PBMCs from the stem cell graft donor, sampled from the stem cell graft.

CDR3 loop: CASSQYRVGEQFF. CDR3 sequence (DNA): TGTGCCAGCAGCCAGTACAGGGTGGGTGAGCAGTTCTTC. The chain couples TRBV3-1 to TRBJ2-1; maybe TRBD1 (6 bases). V was shortened by 3 bases and J by 9 bases, with 12 bases between the two germline ends. CDR3 length equals 13 residues. The germline V gene encodes CDR1 LGHDT and CDR2 YNNKEL (reference sequence).